This T cell receptor (beta chain) was identified in a study of vaccination effects on CD4 cells after COVID-19. The overall study: Each participant was administered two doses of either the BNT162b2 or the mRNA-1273 vaccine.

In the case of this clone: Its target is unknown.

ViraFEST assay sequencing came after antigen-specific CD4+ T cells were expanded with viral peptide pools. Following a roughly 11-day culture, CD4+ T cells were purified. Among the vaccine recipients, none had a prior SARS-CoV-2 infection, and nucleocapsid antibodies were negative. Researchers reported culturing 2 million to 2.5 million PBMC in each well, adding roughly 10 IU/ml IL-2 and approximately 10 ug/ml peptides. Germline CDR1 and CDR2: MNHNS and SASEGT. Trimming removed 3 bases at V and 4 bases at J, with 9 bases between. The CDR3 loop spans 13 amino acids. The data were produced by immunoSEQ multiplex PCR, yet TCRdb's version contains in-frame clones alone and is incomplete. Seen here are about 45,000 clones, around 80% observed once, and the top ten hold under 14%.

The receptor's source is a human donor who received a COVID-19 vaccine. The chain is built from TRBV6-1 and TRBJ1-1; D perhaps matches TRBD1 (6 bases). The specimen was CD4+ T cells from PBMCs cultured with SARS-CoV-2 spike peptides, collected before COVID-19 vaccination. This chain's CDR3 is CASSEQGSTEAFF. DNA of the CDR3: TGTGCCAGCAGTGAGCAGGGGTCCACTGAAGCTTTCTTT.